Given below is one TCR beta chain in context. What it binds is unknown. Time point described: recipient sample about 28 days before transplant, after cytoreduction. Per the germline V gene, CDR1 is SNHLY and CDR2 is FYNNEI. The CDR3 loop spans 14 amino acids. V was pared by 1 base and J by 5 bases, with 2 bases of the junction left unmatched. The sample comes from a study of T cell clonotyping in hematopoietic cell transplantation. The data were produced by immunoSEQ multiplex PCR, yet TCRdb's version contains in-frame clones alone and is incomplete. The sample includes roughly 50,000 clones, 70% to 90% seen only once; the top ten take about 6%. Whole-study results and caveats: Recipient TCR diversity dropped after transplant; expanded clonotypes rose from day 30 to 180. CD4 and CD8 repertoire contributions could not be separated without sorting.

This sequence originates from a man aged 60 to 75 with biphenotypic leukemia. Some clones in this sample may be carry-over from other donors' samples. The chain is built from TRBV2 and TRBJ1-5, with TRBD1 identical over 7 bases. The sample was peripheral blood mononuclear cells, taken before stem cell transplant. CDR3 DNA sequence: TGTGCCAGCAGTGAAGGGACAGGATATCAGCCCCAGCATTTT. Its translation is CASSEGTGYQPQHF.